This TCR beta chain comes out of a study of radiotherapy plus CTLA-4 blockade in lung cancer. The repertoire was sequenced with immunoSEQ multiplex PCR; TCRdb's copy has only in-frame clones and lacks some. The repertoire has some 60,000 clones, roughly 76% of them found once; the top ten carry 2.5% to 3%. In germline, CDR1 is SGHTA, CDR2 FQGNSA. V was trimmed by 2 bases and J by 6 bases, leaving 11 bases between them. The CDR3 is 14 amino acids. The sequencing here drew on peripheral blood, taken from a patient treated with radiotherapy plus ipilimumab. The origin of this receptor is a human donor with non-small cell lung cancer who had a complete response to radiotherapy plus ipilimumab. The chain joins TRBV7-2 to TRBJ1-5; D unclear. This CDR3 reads CASSLPGWAQPQHF. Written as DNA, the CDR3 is TGTGCCAGCAGCTTACCGGGGTGGGCTCAGCCCCAGCATTTT.